A single sample gave rise to the 14 T cell receptor beta chains below, sequenced in a study of CXCR3-negative and CXCR3-positive naive CD8 T cells (dated by TCRdb to between 2019 and 2020). The sequencer was a NextSeq 550. The Human TCR Profiling Kit (MiLaboratory) was used to make UMI-labeled 5' RACE TRB cDNA libraries. TCRdb reprocessed the public reads and reports one entry per CDR3 protein sequence, without DNA. This specimen's table enumerates 92,000 or so distinct CDR3 sequences. The ten largest clones capture approximately 1.1% of the sample. Sequenced: naive CXCR3- CD8+ T cells from blood. Reading the label with the study, this specimen's cell subset or site is: CD45RO-CCR7+CD27+CD95- naive CD8+ T cells lacking CXCR3 (TNR3-). Receptors were obtained from a human donor in good health. Some clones in this sample may be carry-over from other donors' samples.

The chain links TRBV29-1 to TRBJ2-5. CDR3 size: 14 residues. Per germline, CDR1 SQVTM and CDR2 ANQGSEA. The CDR3 sequence is CSVVYTFHGETQYF.

The chain recombines TRBV6-2 or TRBV6-3 with TRBJ1-1. CDR3 length equals 14 residues. Germline CDR1 MNHEY, CDR2 SVGEGT. CDR3 in amino acids: CASSYDGMNTEAFF.

The genes are TRBV4-3 and TRBJ2-3; as DNA is missing, the TRBD2 call by TCRdb cannot be tested. This CDR3 is 17 amino acids long. CDR1 and CDR2 (germline): LGHNA, YSLEER. CDR3 loop: CASSQDPGGGGADTQYF.

The CDR3 loop is CASSRRGTDNSYEQYF. The rearrangement joins TRBV19 to TRBJ2-7; TCRdb returns TRBD1, unconfirmable since there is no DNA. The germline gives CDR1 LNHDA, CDR2 SQIVND (reference sequence). This CDR3 has 16 amino acids.

This sequence joins TRBV6-5 and TRBJ1-1. The CDR3 loop spans 14 amino acids. Per the germline V gene, CDR1 is MNHEY and CDR2 is SVGAGI. The CDR3 protein is CASSYQPRGTEASF.

The chain carries TRBV6-6 and TRBJ1-1; no DNA is available, so the TRBD1 call from TCRdb remains unchecked. This CDR3 contains 15 residues. Per the germline V gene, CDR1 is MNHNY and CDR2 is SVGAGI (reference sequence). CDR3 in amino acids: CASSYGRGLNTEAFF.

The chain recombines TRBV7-9 with TRBJ2-5; the TRBD2 assignment by TCRdb is unverifiable without DNA. The CDR3 runs 13 residues. Germline CDR1 SEHNR, CDR2 FQNEAQ (reference sequence). The CDR3 spells CASSHLVGETQYF.

The chain's CDR3 is CARSPSLTEGSQPQHF. V is TRBV7-2 and J is TRBJ1-5. Germline loops: CDR1 SGHTA, CDR2 FQGNSA. The CDR3 is made up of 16 amino acids.

The chain links TRBV29-1 to TRBJ1-4; TCRdb's D call, TRBD1, is unchecked because there is no DNA. CDR3 size: 13 residues. The V gene's germline CDR1 is SQVTM and CDR2 ANQGSEA. This chain's CDR3 is CSVDNRVGEKLFF.

The rearrangement uses TRBV5-1 and TRBJ2-7; TCRdb designates TRBD1, a call that cannot be tested without DNA. This CDR3 spans 15 amino acids. Per germline, CDR1 SGHRS and CDR2 YFSETQ. The CDR3 spells CASRLTGQGRYEQYF.

The chain has TRBV12-3 or TRBV12-4 and TRBJ1-2. CDR3 size: 13 residues. CDR3 loop: CASSVGLQYGYTF.

This rearrangement joins TRBV28 to TRBJ2-7. The CDR3 sequence is 13 residues long. Germline V gives CDR1 MDHEN, CDR2 SYDVKM. The CDR3 is CASSLNLGNEQYF.

The chain employs TRBV28 and TRBJ2-2; TCRdb names TRBD1, which stays unverified in the absence of DNA. The CDR3 is 14 amino acids. Germline CDR1 and CDR2: MDHEN and SYDVKM. The CDR3 loop reads CASSSPTVTGELFF.

The chain's CDR3 is CASSLDLAGGGYEQYF. The chain uses TRBV5-1 and TRBJ2-7; TCRdb gives TRBD2 as the D gene, but with no DNA this cannot be confirmed. Germline values: CDR1 SGHRS, CDR2 YFSETQ. This CDR3 is 16 amino acids long. The full variable domain, with the rest looked up from reference TRBV5-1 and TRBJ2-7, is KAGVTQTPRYLIKTRGQQVTLSCSPISGHRSVSWYQQTPGQGLQFLFEYFSETQRNKGNFPGRFSGRQFSNSRSEMNVSTLELGDSALYLCASSLDLAGGGYEQYFGPGTRLTVT.